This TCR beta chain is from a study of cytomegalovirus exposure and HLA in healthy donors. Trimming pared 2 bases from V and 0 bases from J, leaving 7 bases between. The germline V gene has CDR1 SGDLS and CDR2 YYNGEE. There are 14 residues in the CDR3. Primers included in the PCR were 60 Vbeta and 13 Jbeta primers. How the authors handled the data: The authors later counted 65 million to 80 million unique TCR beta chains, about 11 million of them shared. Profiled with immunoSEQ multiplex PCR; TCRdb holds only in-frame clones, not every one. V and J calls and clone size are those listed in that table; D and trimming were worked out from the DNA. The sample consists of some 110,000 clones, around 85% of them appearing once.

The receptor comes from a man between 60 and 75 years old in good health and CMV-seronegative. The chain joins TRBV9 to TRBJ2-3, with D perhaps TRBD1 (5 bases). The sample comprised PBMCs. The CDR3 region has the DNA TGTGCCAGCAGCGTCGACAGTAGCACAGATACGCAGTATTTT. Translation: CASSVDSSTDTQYF. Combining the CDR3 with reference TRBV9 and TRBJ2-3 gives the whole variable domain DSGVTQTPKHLITATGQRVTLRCSPRSGDLSVYWYQQSLDQGLQFLIQYYNGEERAKGNILERFSAQQFPDLHSELNLSSLELGDSALYFCASSVDSSTDTQYFGPGTRLTVL.